The entry that follows covers one T cell receptor (beta chain) sequence. Antigen unknown. The data originate from a study of T cell responses to AZD1222 COVID-19 vaccine. Study-level findings and limits: There were mostly white British donors and more females than males, and clonal diversity was possibly underestimated. The repertoires were collected only after the peak T cell response. Spike was spanned by vaccine-associated CD4 TCRs, with dominance at 160-218 and 743-854. Spike-specific TCR breadth and depth grew following two AZD1222 doses.

The CDR3 has 15 residues. Germline-derived CDR1 and CDR2 are MDHEN and SYDVKM. The V gene lost 1 base and the J gene lost 7 bases, with 13 bases spanning the gap. The method was immunoSEQ multiplex PCR; TCRdb's version includes in-frame clones alone and lacks a portion of them. This table holds 180,000 or so clones, over 80% found once. This receptor was obtained from an adult who received the MenACWY meningococcal vaccine as a control. Sequencing used peripheral blood, obtained 28 days after the second dose of the MenACWY control vaccine. The chain combines TRBV28 with TRBJ1-4, with D possibly being TRBD1 (6 bases). CDR3 sequence reads: CASSLYRRGGEKLFF. The CDR3 bases are TGTGCCAGCAGTTTATATCGCAGGGGCGGTGAAAAACTGTTTTTT.